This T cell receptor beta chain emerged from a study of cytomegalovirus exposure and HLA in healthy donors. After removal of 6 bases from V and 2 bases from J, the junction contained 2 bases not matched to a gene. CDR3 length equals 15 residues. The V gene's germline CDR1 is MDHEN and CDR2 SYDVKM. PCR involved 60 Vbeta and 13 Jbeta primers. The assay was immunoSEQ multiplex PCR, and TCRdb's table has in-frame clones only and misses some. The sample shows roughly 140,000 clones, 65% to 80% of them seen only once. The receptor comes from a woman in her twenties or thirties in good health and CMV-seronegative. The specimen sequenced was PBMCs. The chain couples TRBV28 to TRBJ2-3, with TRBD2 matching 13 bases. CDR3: CASRGTSGNTDTQYF. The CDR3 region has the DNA TGTGCCAGCAGAGGGACTAGCGGGAACACAGATACGCAGTATTTT.